The present T cell receptor beta chain was sequenced within a study of shared clonotypes between healthy human individuals. This table comes from immunoSEQ multiplex PCR, and its TCRdb copy is limited to in-frame clones, with some not included. This table holds approximately 500,000 clones, roughly 80% found once. The CDR3 runs 15 residues. The donors were all Caucasian adults (living in Nashville, Tennessee). It was some 96 million PBMCs that unsorted samples used for genomic DNA. The sequencing input was PBMCs. This receptor was obtained from a woman aged 40-49 years in good health. Some clones in this sample may be carry-over from other donors' samples. V and J are TRBV1 and TRBJ2-1; the table's D call TRBD1 went unverified against the DNA. TRBV1 represents a pseudogene. Written as DNA, the CDR3 is TGCACCAGCAGCGACCGGGACAGGGGACAAAATGAGCAGTTCTTC. It codes for CTSSDRDRGQNEQFF.